Presented here are 10 T cell receptor beta chains from one specimen sequenced in a study of T-cell reconstitution after alpha-beta-depleted transplantation in children. The TCRbeta library incorporated unique molecular identifiers. TCRdb itself ran the PCR reads through MiXCR, one entry per CDR3 protein. Of some 840,000 distinct CDR3 sequences in the sample, around 17% are singletons; the top ten hold around 5.3%. The material sequenced was PBMCs, mostly from graft donor cells, taken 360 days after TCRalphabeta/CD19-depleted stem cell transplant. These receptors came from a male patient between 5 and 17 years old who had a stem cell transplant for acute lymphoblastic leukemia, so the T cells may come from the graft donor.

The V and J genes are TRBV5-1 and TRBJ2-7; no definite D call. CDR1 is SGHRS and CDR2 is YFSETQ in the germline V gene. The CDR3 consists of 14 residues. V lost 1 base to trimming and J lost 3 bases, with 11 bases between them. In DNA form, the CDR3 reads TGCGCCAGCAGCTTGTTAGGTCCCTTCTACGAGCAGTACTTC. Amino acid sequence: CASSLLGPFYEQYF.

This clonotype was counted only a few times. This chain links TRBV5-1 with TRBJ2-1; 9 bases map to TRBD2. The CDR3 contains 19 residues. CDR1 is SGHRS and CDR2 is YFSETQ in the germline V gene. The junction had 12 bases not matched to a gene; V was cut back by 2 bases and J by 0 bases. CDR3 nucleotide sequence: TGCGCCAGCAGCTTCATTGGGACTAGCTCCTTCTTCTCCTACAATGAGCAGTTCTTC. Translating gives CASSFIGTSSFFSYNEQFF.

This clonotype has a single count. V gene TRBV5-1 combines with J gene TRBJ2-5; the match to TRBD2 covers 13 bases. V lost 4 bases to trimming and J lost 6 bases; unmatched junction nucleotides: 6. Germline CDR1 reads SGHRS; CDR2 reads YFSETQ. CDR3 length equals 15 residues. The CDR3 sequence: CASSEWTSGSQTQYF. CDR3 bases: TGCGCCAGCAGCGAATGGACTAGCGGGAGCCAGACCCAGTACTTC.

Ten or more counts support this clonotype. The rearrangement joins TRBV29-1 to TRBJ2-5, with no clear D. With 2 bases removed from V and 3 bases from J, the gap between germline ends came to 7 bases. Germline lookup yields CDR1 SQVTM and CDR2 ANQGSEA. CDR3 length: 12 amino acids. CDR3: CSVESDEETQYF. The CDR3 coding sequence is TGCAGCGTTGAAAGCGATGAAGAGACCCAGTACTTC.

The CDR3 DNA sequence: TGTGCCAGTAGTATTCTCCCTCCGGGTTTGGGCACAGATACGCAGTATTTT. Protein product: CASSILPPGLGTDTQYF. The rearrangement links TRBV19 to TRBJ2-3; D remains ambiguous. The germline V and J ends were trimmed by 3 bases and 1 base, with 17 bases remaining between them. The CDR3 consists of 17 residues. From germline, CDR1 is LNHDA and CDR2 SQIVND (reference sequence).

CDR3 in DNA: TGTGCCAGCACCCCGGGGCGGACAGGGGTCATGATTGGAAACACCATATATTTT. This translates into CASTPGRTGVMIGNTIYF. V is TRBV12-3 or TRBV12-4 and J is TRBJ1-3; 9 bases are shared with TRBD1. The J segment lost 3 bases and the V segment lost 7 bases, leaving 16 bases of the junction unmatched. CDR3 length: 18 residues.

Only a few counts were recorded for this clonotype. V usage is TRBV24-1 and J usage is TRBJ2-3; D may be TRBD2 (5 bases). Trimming took 2 bases from V and 6 from J, leaving 11 bases between them. The CDR3 is made up of 14 amino acids. Germline V CDR1 and CDR2: KGHDR, SFDVKD. The CDR3 protein is CATSDYGKGDTQYF. CDR3 sequence (DNA): TGTGCCACCAGTGATTACGGGAAAGGGGATACGCAGTATTTT.

Only a few counts were recorded for this clonotype. The chain employs TRBV5-1 and TRBJ1-2; TRBD1 matches 7 bases. V shed 7 bases and J 4 bases; nucleotides not matched to a gene: 10. Germline CDR1 SGHRS, CDR2 YFSETQ. CDR3 length: 14 amino acids. The CDR3 DNA follows: TGCGCCAGCGCGTCGACAGGGCAACCCTATGGCTACACCTTC. Amino acids: CASASTGQPYGYTF.

The chain is built from TRBV5-1 and TRBJ2-2, with 8 bases identical to TRBD1. There are 15 residues in the CDR3. Germline trimming cut 3 bases from V and 5 bases from J; bases unmatched to any gene: 6. CDR1 and CDR2 from the germline V gene are SGHRS and YFSETQ. In nucleotides, the CDR3 is TGCGCCAGCAGCTCAGGACAGGGAAAAACCGGGGAGCTGTTTTTT. Translating gives CASSSGQGKTGELFF.

This clonotype came up many times. Germline is not matched at one junction end, which may reflect a read error. The chain recombines TRBV5-1 with TRBJ2-1, with D possibly called TRBD1 or TRBD2 (5 bases each). CDR3 length: 14 residues. Germline V gene lookup returns CDR1 SGHRS and CDR2 YFSETQ. The CDR3 spells CASSLVGAYNEQFF. The CDR3 bases are TGTGCCAGCAGTTTAGTCGGGGCATACAATGAGCAGTTCTTC.